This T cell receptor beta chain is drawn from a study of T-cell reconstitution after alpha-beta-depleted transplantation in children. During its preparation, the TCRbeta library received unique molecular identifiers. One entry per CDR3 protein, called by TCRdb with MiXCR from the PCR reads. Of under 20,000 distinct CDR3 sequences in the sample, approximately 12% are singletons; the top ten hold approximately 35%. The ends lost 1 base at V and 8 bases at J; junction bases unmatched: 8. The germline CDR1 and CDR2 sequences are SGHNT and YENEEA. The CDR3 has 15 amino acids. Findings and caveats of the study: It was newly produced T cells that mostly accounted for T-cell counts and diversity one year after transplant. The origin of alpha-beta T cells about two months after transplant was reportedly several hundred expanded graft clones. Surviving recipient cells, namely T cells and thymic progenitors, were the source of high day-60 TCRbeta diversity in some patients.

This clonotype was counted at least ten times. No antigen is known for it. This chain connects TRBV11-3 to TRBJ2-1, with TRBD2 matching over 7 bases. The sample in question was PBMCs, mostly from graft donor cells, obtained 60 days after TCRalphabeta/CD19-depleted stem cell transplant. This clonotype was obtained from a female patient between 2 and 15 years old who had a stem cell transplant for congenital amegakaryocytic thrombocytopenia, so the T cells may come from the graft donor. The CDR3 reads CASSLAAGVNDEQFF. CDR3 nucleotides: TGTGCCAGCAGCTTAGCGGCGGGAGTGAACGATGAGCAGTTCTTC.